Below are 6 T cell receptor beta chains sequenced from a single sample in a study of cytomegalovirus exposure and HLA in healthy donors. Generated by immunoSEQ multiplex PCR, the TCRdb table keeps only in-frame clones and is missing some. Of about 83,000 clones in the sample, around 96% were seen once. The sequenced sample was PBMCs. These receptors all stem from a woman between 18 and 30 years old in good health and CMV-seronegative.

J is TRBJ1-1 and V is TRBV19; 7 bases agree with TRBD1. After removal of 5 bases from V and 0 bases from J, the junction contained 3 bases not matched to a gene. The CDR3 has 14 residues. Germline V gene data show CDR1 as LNHDA and CDR2 as SQIVND (reference sequence). CDR3 region: CASSVTGLNTEAFF. The CDR3 nucleotides are TGTGCCAGTAGTGTGACAGGGTTGAACACTGAAGCTTTCTTT.

This sequence joins TRBV28 and TRBJ2-7, with 8 bases fitting TRBD1. The V gene end was trimmed by 6 bases and the J gene end by 4 bases; junction bases not matched to a gene: 8. The CDR3 is 14 amino acids. Germline assignment: CDR1 MDHEN and CDR2 SYDVKM. For the CDR3, the DNA is TGTGCCAGCAGATCGGGGGACAGGCCTTACGAGCAGTACTTC. The encoded protein is CASRSGDRPYEQYF.

This chain uses TRBV15 with TRBJ2-2, with 8 bases aligning to TRBD2. The CDR3 consists of 16 residues. The germline CDR1 and CDR2 sequences are LNHNV and YYDKDF (reference sequence). V trimming: 0 bases; J trimming: 7 bases; junction bases outside the gene matches: 7. The CDR3 nucleotides read TGTGCCACCAGCAGAGATCTCCCGGGAGGGGGCGGGGAGCTGTTTTTT. This encodes CATSRDLPGGGGELFF.

The V gene is TRBV18, the J gene TRBJ1-2; D is perhaps TRBD1 (6 bases). CDR3 size: 18 residues. Trimming removed 2 bases from V and 4 bases from J, with 23 bases in between. Germline CDR1 is KGHSH and CDR2 is LQKENI. The CDR3 DNA reads as TGTGCCAGCTCACCAGCCCCGACAGGTTCGCAACTTCCCTATGGCTACACCTTC. Translating gives CASSPAPTGSQLPYGYTF. Based on the CDR3 plus reference TRBV18 and TRBJ1-2, the full variable domain is NAGVMQNPRHLVRRRGQEARLRCSPMKGHSHVYWYRQLPEEGLKFMVYLQKENIIDESGMPKERFSAEFPKEGPSILRIQQVVRGDSAAYFCASSPAPTGSQLPYGYTFGSGTRLTVV.

The V gene is TRBV9, the J gene TRBJ1-3; no clear D gene. Germline values: CDR1 SGDLS, CDR2 YYNGEE. The CDR3 spans 14 residues. The V end lost 4 bases, the J end lost 0 bases, and 8 bases lay between the germline ends. The CDR3 is CASSSSYSGNTIYF. CDR3 nucleotides: TGTGCCAGCAGCTCAAGCTACTCTGGAAACACCATATATTTT.

The gene calls are TRBV4-1 and TRBJ1-4; possible D gene TRBD1, 5 bases. With 1 base removed from V and 1 base from J, the gap between germline ends came to 7 bases. This CDR3 comprises 15 residues. Germline CDR1 reads MGHRA; CDR2 reads YSYEKL. CDR3 residues: CASSQAGGTNEKLFF. The CDR3 DNA reads TGCGCCAGCAGCCAAGCGGGGGGAACTAATGAAAAACTGTTTTTT.